This T cell receptor (beta chain) was recovered during a study of T cell repertoires in cytomegalovirus infection. Study background: It can be stated that public TCR beta signatures indicated CMV infection as well as a matching HLA type.

Each CDR3 protein gets one entry after TCRdb re-called the reads with MiXCR. The sample shows 310,000 or so distinct CDR3 sequences, 15% to 20% of them seen only once. The length of the CDR3 is 15 residues. Trimming removed 1 base from V and 6 bases from J, with 15 bases in between. The chain recombines TRBV12-3 or TRBV12-4 with TRBJ1-1; D call uncertain. Sequencing was done on a sample of PBMCs. The receptor's source is a human donor in good health (CMV status not recorded). Some clones in this sample may be carry-over from other donors' samples. CDR3 nucleotide sequence: TGTGCCAGCAGTTTAGTGGCGCCGAACTCTGCTGAAGCTTTCTTT. Translated, it gives CASSLVAPNSAEAFF.